A single sample is the source of the 20 T cell receptor beta chains below, sequenced in a study of blood T cell repertoires in COVID-19. The method was immunoSEQ multiplex PCR; TCRdb's version includes in-frame clones alone and lacks a portion of them. The sample lists about 170,000 clones, approximately 86% occurring once. Sequencing input: peripheral blood. Receptor source: a woman older than 75 in a cohort sampled during active or convalescent COVID-19.

The chain is built from TRBV2 and TRBJ2-3; 11 nucleotides match TRBD2. The CDR3 extends over 18 amino acids. Trimming removed 0 bases from V and 2 bases from J; junction bases left unmatched: 7. CDR1 is SNHLY and CDR2 is FYNNEI in the germline V gene. CDR3 DNA sequence: TGTGCCAGCAGTGAAGCGCAACTAGCGGGGGTTTCCACAGATACGCAGTATTTT. It is translated as CASSEAQLAGVSTDTQYF.

This chain joins TRBV11-3 and TRBJ1-1; no clear D. The V and J ends lost 2 bases and 0 bases respectively, with 10 bases between them. The CDR3 is made up of 15 amino acids. Germline V gene data show CDR1 as SGHNT and CDR2 as YENEEA. DNA for the CDR3: TGTGCCAGCAGCTTACAGCAGGCCGTGAACACTGAAGCTTTCTTT. Its translation is CASSLQQAVNTEAFF.

The rearrangement joins TRBV19 to TRBJ1-1; possibly TRBD1 for D (6 bases). Germline CDR1 reads LNHDA; CDR2 reads SQIVND (reference sequence). This CDR3 has 21 amino acids. Between the trimmed V and J ends, which lost 11 bases and 5 bases, there was a span of 42 bases. The CDR3 protein is CACLGRGELGGRTQVGTEAFF. The CDR3 DNA reads as TGTGCCTGTTTGGGACGGGGCGAACTTGGGGGCCGAACGCAAGTGGGGACTGAAGCTTTCTTT. Full variable domain (remainder filled in from reference TRBV19 and TRBJ1-1): DGGITQSPKYLFRKEGQNVTLSCEQNLNHDAMYWYRQDPGQGLRLIYYSQIVNDFQKGDIAEGYSVSREKKESFPLTVTSAQKNPTAFYLCACLGRGELGGRTQVGTEAFFGQGTRLTVV.

The chain links TRBV5-6 to TRBJ1-2, with D maybe TRBD1 (6 bases). With 1 base removed from V and 1 base from J, the gap between germline ends came to 8 bases. CDR1 and CDR2 from the germline V gene are SGHDT and YYEEEE. The CDR3 is 14 amino acids. For the CDR3, the DNA is TGTGCCAGCAGCTTGCACAGGGTTAACTATGGCTACACCTTC. This codes for CASSLHRVNYGYTF.

This sequence joins TRBV3-1 (or the pseudogene TRBV3-2) and TRBJ2-3; D unclear. The germline V gene encodes CDR1 LGHDT and CDR2 YNNKEL (reference sequence). Deletions cut 5 bases from V and 1 base from J, with 22 bases between. CDR3 length equals 18 residues. In DNA form, the CDR3 reads TGTGCCAGCAGCGACCGGCTTAGGAAGGAGTTGGGCACAGATACGCAGTATTTT. This codes for CASSDRLRKELGTDTQYF.

This clone has only a few counts. This rearrangement joins TRBV27 to TRBJ2-1; 7 bases agree with TRBD1. The CDR3 is made up of 16 amino acids. Germline CDR1 is MNHEY and CDR2 is SMNVEV (reference sequence). J gave up 3 bases and V 8 bases, and 13 bases lay outside the gene matches. DNA of the CDR3: TGTGCCAGCCAATCTCAACAGGGGACCCTCTACAATGAGCAGTTCTTC. Protein: CASQSQQGTLYNEQFF.

The chain employs TRBV7-9 and TRBJ1-6, with 8 bases fitting TRBD1. Unmatched junction bases numbered 5, after V lost 4 bases and J lost 6 bases. Germline loops: CDR1 SEHNR, CDR2 FQNEAQ (reference sequence). CDR3 size: 15 residues. In nucleotides, the CDR3 is TGTGCCAGCAGCTCAGGACAGGGTACTAATTCACCCCTCCACTTT. The encoded protein is CASSSGQGTNSPLHF.

This clone was counted a single time. The rearrangement links TRBV6-6 to TRBJ2-2, with D possibly matching TRBD1 (6 bases). Trimming removed 5 bases from V and 0 bases from J, with 16 bases in between. CDR1 is MNHNY, CDR2 SVGAGI, per germline (reference sequence). The CDR3 loop spans 17 amino acids. CDR3 in amino acids: CASSPNQGTANTGELFF. In DNA form, the CDR3 reads TGTGCCAGCAGTCCAAACCAGGGGACGGCGAACACCGGGGAGCTGTTTTTT.

The chain couples TRBV11-3 to TRBJ1-2; TRBD1 is a possible D gene (5 bases). The CDR3 length is 14 residues. Germline lookup yields CDR1 SGHNT and CDR2 YENEEA. Trimming removed 1 base from V and 4 bases from J, with 10 bases in between. For the CDR3, the DNA is TGTGCCAGCAGCTTAGGGGGCACGGTCTATGGCTACACCTTC. Its protein product is CASSLGGTVYGYTF.

This clone was found once. The CDR3 is CSASASLADTDTQYF. CDR3 DNA: TGCAGTGCTAGTGCCTCCCTAGCGGACACAGATACGCAGTATTTT. This rearrangement joins TRBV20-1 to TRBJ2-3; 7 bases are a match to TRBD2. Germline lookup yields CDR1 DFQATT and CDR2 SNEGSKA (reference sequence). CDR3 length equals 15 residues. Trimming at V came to 3 bases and at J to 2 bases, leaving 8 bases not matched to a gene.

The chain combines TRBV12-3 or TRBV12-4 with TRBJ2-7; tentative D call: TRBD1 (6 bases). V dropped 5 bases and J dropped 5 bases, with 13 bases sitting between them. This CDR3 has 13 residues. CDR3: CASSEQGYDEQYF. CDR3 nucleotide sequence: TGTGCCAGCAGTGAACAGGGTTACGACGAGCAGTACTTC.

V is TRBV3-1 (or the pseudogene TRBV3-2) and J is TRBJ1-2; TRBD1 aligns across 8 bases. CDR1 LGHDT and CDR2 YNNKEL come from the germline V gene (reference sequence). The CDR3 is 15 amino acids. The J segment lost 4 bases and the V segment lost 4 bases, leaving 8 bases of the junction unmatched. DNA of the CDR3: TGTGCCAGCAGCCTGGCCGGGACAGGCGGCTATGGCTACACCTTC. Protein product: CASSLAGTGGYGYTF.

The gene calls are TRBV19 and TRBJ2-2; TRBD1 is a possible D gene (6 bases). The CDR3 loop spans 14 amino acids. Trimming pared 0 bases from V and 5 bases from J, leaving 7 bases between. Germline lookup yields CDR1 LNHDA and CDR2 SQIVND (reference sequence). For the CDR3, the DNA is TGTGCCAGTAGTATAGATAGGGGGACCGGGGAGCTGTTTTTT. The encoded protein is CASSIDRGTGELFF.

In DNA form, the CDR3 reads TGTGCCAGCAGCTTAGCCGGGGGGGCAGGGAATCAGCCCCAGCATTTT. It codes for CASSLAGGAGNQPQHF. The chain links TRBV7-9 to TRBJ1-5; possibly TRBD1 for D (6 bases). The CDR3 loop spans 16 amino acids. V shed 0 bases and J shed 4 bases, with 13 bases lying between them. Germline CDR1 is SEHNR and CDR2 is FQNEAQ (reference sequence).

The chain carries TRBV4-1 and TRBJ2-1, with 10 bases identical to TRBD2. This CDR3 contains 16 residues. Germline CDR1 is MGHRA and CDR2 is YSYEKL. V lost 0 bases, J lost 3 bases, and 2 bases stayed unmatched. The CDR3 DNA sequence: TGCGCCAGCAGCCAAGACGGACTAGCGGTCTACAATGAGCAGTTCTTC. The encoded protein is CASSQDGLAVYNEQFF.

This clone occurred a few times. Here the CDR3 DNA reads TGTGCCAGCAGTGAGGGACTAAGTGGAGATACGCAGTATTTT. Protein sequence: CASSEGLSGDTQYF. The rearrangement uses TRBV2 and TRBJ2-3; 7 bases agree with TRBD2. There are 14 residues in the CDR3. Germline CDR1 is SNHLY and CDR2 is FYNNEI. After removal of 3 bases from V and 5 bases from J, the junction contained 5 bases not matched to a gene.

The chain carries TRBV19 and TRBJ1-2, with TRBD1 identical over 8 bases. The CDR3 runs 14 residues. Trimming cost V 3 bases and J 4 bases; bases outside gene matches: 4. Germline V gives CDR1 LNHDA, CDR2 SQIVND (reference sequence). The CDR3 DNA reads as TGTGCCAGTAGTATGCGGCAGGGGGCCTATGGCTACACCTTC. As protein: CASSMRQGAYGYTF.

The chain uses TRBV29-1 and TRBJ2-5; 11 bases agree with TRBD1. CDR3 size: 15 residues. CDR1 is SQVTM and CDR2 is ANQGSEA in the germline V gene. V shed 7 bases and J 5 bases; nucleotides not matched to a gene: 12. The CDR3 nucleotides read TGCAGCGCCAACCACCGGGACAGGGGGTCGGAGACCCAGTACTTC. It is translated as CSANHRDRGSETQYF.

V is TRBV7-8 and J is TRBJ1-1; 7 bases align to TRBD1. This CDR3 comprises 18 residues. V was clipped by 5 bases and J by 11 bases; unmatched bases: 26. Germline CDR1 is SGHVS and CDR2 is FQNEAQ. The CDR3: CASSPPRRLSSRDRDAFF. In DNA, the CDR3 is TGTGCCAGCAGCCCGCCAAGGAGGCTGTCCTCCCGGGACAGAGATGCTTTCTTT.

The gene calls are TRBV6-4 and TRBJ2-1; 7 nucleotides line up with TRBD2. The CDR3 consists of 17 residues. Germline V lookup: CDR1 MRHNA, CDR2 SNTAGT. The V gene end was trimmed by 6 bases and the J gene end by 2 bases; junction bases not matched to a gene: 13. CDR3 nucleotides: TGTGCCAGCAGCCAACATGGCGCGGGAGACGCCTACAATGAGCAGTTCTTC. Its translation is CASSQHGAGDAYNEQFF.